What follows describes a single T cell receptor (beta chain). The source of the sample is a study of technical replicates of blood from a few donors. TCRdb's table, derived via immunoSEQ multiplex PCR, lists solely in-frame clones and lacks some. The profile shows some 63,000 clones, approximately 87% of them singletons. Germline lookup yields CDR1 SGHNT and CDR2 YYREEE (reference sequence). Losses at the gene ends were 3 bases for V and 2 bases for J; bases not matched to a gene: 6. The CDR3 totals 15 residues. This TCR came from a human donor in good health. Some clones in this sample may be carry-over from other donors' samples. The chain couples TRBV5-4 to TRBJ2-3, with 7 nucleotides matching TRBD2. Material for sequencing was PBMCs. The CDR3 loop reads CASSSASGPTDTQYF. CDR3 coding DNA: TGTGCCAGCAGCTCCGCTAGCGGCCCCACAGATACGCAGTATTTT.